The rows below give T cell receptor beta chains drawn from one sample of a study of cytomegalovirus exposure and HLA in healthy donors. Some clones are missing from TCRdb's copy, which holds only in-frame ones; the method was immunoSEQ multiplex PCR. The repertoire holds approximately 100,000 clones, with approximately 80% as singletons. The source material was PBMCs. Receptors originate from a woman aged 18-35 years in good health and CMV-seronegative. The conserved cysteine and the conserved F or W are not part of the CDR3 here.

v_call cdr3_aa
TRBV4-3 ASSQGVGVTRLELF
TRBV6-5 ASSPGTSGSNEQF
TRBV4-2 ASSPPVGQGAHGYT
TRBV27 ASSLRSGSSYNEQF
TRBV7-2 ASSLVRRAETQY
TRBV6-5 ASSYPQGANYGYT
TRBV6-1 ASSDGQEHNEQF
TRBV21-1 ASSKAKRPSGEQY
TRBV7-9 SSSMGGGNQPQH
TRBV11-2 ASSLSLGVNTEAF
TRBV7-9 ASSPADTQY
TRBV7-2 ASSLEGGGYQPQH
TRBV7-3 ASSLNGMESGNTIY
TRBV7-3 ASRAKQGNEQF
TRBV7-9 SSSQGYNEQF
TRBV10-3 AIRPGQGAYGYT
TRBV7-2 ASSSLGGTQY
TRBV11-3 ASSQSRDRDGAGVREQY
TRBV7-2 ASSLTVGQPQH
TRBV6-1 ASRLRRDSYEQY
TRBV13 ASSHRGGRGETQY
TRBV30 AWGHSQPQH
TRBV4-2 ASSRSGSGSSYEQY
TRBV7-9 ASSLGNRGYEQY
TRBV10-3 AISTGENSPLH
TRBV5-1 ASSFAKDRTRTDTQY
TRBV29-1 SVETGQQETQY
TRBV6-6 ASSYSSGISYEQY
TRBV5-1 ASSLYRQGQF
TRBV4-1 ASSPTGGRVEKLF
TRBV6-6 ASLGGPEAF
TRBV7-9 ASSGTGPSGANVLT
TRBV7-9 ASSLHRISYNEQF
TRBV7-8 ASSYPPGGGDGYT
TRBV7-2 ASSSSPTTSGHTQY
TRBV2 ASSSGFYNEQF
TRBV28 ASSVGGAAVDTQY
TRBV11-2 ASSLDNGYNEQF
TRBV7-9 ASSLARQGRQY
TRBV6-4 ASSEEAGGGAKTQY